The rows below give T cell receptor beta chains drawn from one sample of a study of vaccination effects on CD4 cells after COVID-19. Generated by immunoSEQ multiplex PCR, the TCRdb table keeps only in-frame clones and is missing some. Of tens of thousands of clones detected, around 80% appear once; the ten largest clones hold 2% to 3%. For these TCRs, the target antigens are not known. Sequences were derived from CD4+ T cells from PBMCs cultured without peptide, sampled after COVID-19 vaccination. The receptors stem from a human donor who received a COVID-19 vaccine. Both conserved end residues are part of each CDR3. D genes are given only for firm matches. Only some rows state a clone size, as once, few, many or a class for expanded clones.

j_call: TRBJ1-5; v_call: TRBV29-1; clone_size: few; cdr3_length: 12; d_call: TRBD1; cdr3_nt: TGCAGCGTTGGACAGGGAGGTCAGCCCCAGCATTTT; cdr3_aa: CSVGQGGQPQHF
j_call: TRBJ1-2; v_call: TRBV7-8; clone_size: .; cdr3_length: 15; d_call: .; cdr3_nt: TGTGCCAGCAGCGATTCCGGGACATCTAACTATGGCTACACCTTC; cdr3_aa: CASSDSGTSNYGYTF
j_call: TRBJ1-1; v_call: TRBV7-2; clone_size: .; cdr3_length: 15; d_call: TRBD1; cdr3_nt: TGTGCCAGCAGCTTAGTAGGGGGCATGAACACTGAAGCTTTCTTT; cdr3_aa: CASSLVGGMNTEAFF
j_call: TRBJ2-3; v_call: TRBV2; clone_size: .; cdr3_length: 13; d_call: .; cdr3_nt: TGTGCCAGCGCCGGTGAAATCACAGATACGCAGTATTTT; cdr3_aa: CASAGEITDTQYF
j_call: TRBJ2-5; v_call: TRBV23-1; clone_size: .; cdr3_length: 17; d_call: .; cdr3_nt: TGCGCCAGCAGTCAATTAATCAACGACCGTCTTAAAGAGACCCAGTACTTC; cdr3_aa: CASSQLINDRLKETQYF
j_call: TRBJ1-2; v_call: TRBV6-5; clone_size: .; cdr3_length: 12; d_call: TRBD1; cdr3_nt: TGTGCCAGCAGTTGGACAGGGAAAGGCTACACCTTC; cdr3_aa: CASSWTGKGYTF
j_call: TRBJ2-1; v_call: TRBV19; clone_size: .; cdr3_length: 13; d_call: TRBD1; cdr3_nt: TGTGCCAGTAGTGTGGACAGGGTCAATGAGCAGTTCTTC; cdr3_aa: CASSVDRVNEQFF
j_call: TRBJ1-1; v_call: TRBV2; clone_size: .; cdr3_length: 13; d_call: .; cdr3_nt: TGTGCCAGCAGTGAGAGGGGAGGCTTTGAAGCTTTCTTT; cdr3_aa: CASSERGGFEAFF
j_call: TRBJ1-1; v_call: TRBV5-6; clone_size: .; cdr3_length: 17; d_call: .; cdr3_nt: TGTGCCAGCAGCCCTTTTGATCCGGACAGCGAACTGTTTGAAGCTTTCTTT; cdr3_aa: CASSPFDPDSELFEAFF
j_call: TRBJ2-5; v_call: TRBV2; clone_size: .; cdr3_length: 14; d_call: .; cdr3_nt: TGTGCCAGCTCCAGGACACCTCCCCAAGAGACCCAGTACTTC; cdr3_aa: CASSRTPPQETQYF
j_call: TRBJ1-2; v_call: TRBV3-1/TRBV3-2; clone_size: .; cdr3_length: 11; d_call: .; cdr3_nt: TGTGCCAGACAGCCCTACTATGGCTACACCTTC; cdr3_aa: CARQPYYGYTF
j_call: TRBJ1-4; v_call: TRBV30; clone_size: few; cdr3_length: 15; d_call: TRBD1; cdr3_nt: TGTGCCTGGAGTGTTTCGATGCAGGGGGCGGAAAAACTGTTTTTT; cdr3_aa: CAWSVSMQGAEKLFF
j_call: TRBJ2-3; v_call: TRBV29-1; clone_size: .; cdr3_length: 12; d_call: .; cdr3_nt: TGCAGCGTGGAAGTAGCCACAGATACGCAGTATTTT; cdr3_aa: CSVEVATDTQYF
j_call: TRBJ2-2; v_call: TRBV12-5; clone_size: .; cdr3_length: 16; d_call: .; cdr3_nt: TGTGCTAGTGGCGCTAAACAGAGGAGGAACACCGGGGAGCTGTTTTTT; cdr3_aa: CASGAKQRRNTGELFF
j_call: TRBJ1-6; v_call: TRBV2; clone_size: .; cdr3_length: 16; d_call: TRBD1; cdr3_nt: TGTGCCAGCAGTGAAAATTGGGACAGGGCCACTTCACCCCTCCACTTT; cdr3_aa: CASSENWDRATSPLHF
j_call: TRBJ2-3; v_call: TRBV6-5; clone_size: .; cdr3_length: 15; d_call: .; cdr3_nt: TGTGCCAGCAGGATAGCCGGGTCCCGTTTGGATACGCAGTATTTT; cdr3_aa: CASRIAGSRLDTQYF
j_call: TRBJ1-6; v_call: TRBV9; clone_size: .; cdr3_length: 16; d_call: .; cdr3_nt: TGTGCCAGCAGCGATACAGGGTACCACAATAATTCACCCCTCCACTTT; cdr3_aa: CASSDTGYHNNSPLHF
j_call: TRBJ1-5; v_call: TRBV10-3; clone_size: .; cdr3_length: 15; d_call: .; cdr3_nt: TGTGCCATCAGTGACGATATGGGGTCGTTACAGCCCCAGCATTTT; cdr3_aa: CAISDDMGSLQPQHF
j_call: TRBJ1-2; v_call: TRBV18; clone_size: .; cdr3_length: 13; d_call: TRBD1; cdr3_nt: TGTGCCAGCTCACCCGGGACAGTTTCTGGCTACACCTTC; cdr3_aa: CASSPGTVSGYTF
j_call: TRBJ2-5; v_call: TRBV2; clone_size: .; cdr3_length: 14; d_call: .; cdr3_nt: TGTGCCAGCAGTGCCTGGACAAGTCAAGAGACCCAGTACTTC; cdr3_aa: CASSAWTSQETQYF
j_call: TRBJ2-1; v_call: TRBV10-3; clone_size: .; cdr3_length: 17; d_call: .; cdr3_nt: TGTGCCATCAGCGCGCAGGGTTCCCTAAGCTCCTACAATGAGCAGTTCTTC; cdr3_aa: CAISAQGSLSSYNEQFF
j_call: TRBJ2-2; v_call: TRBV9; clone_size: .; cdr3_length: 15; d_call: .; cdr3_nt: TGTGCCAGCAGCGTAGTCTCTTGGGCCGGCGGGGAGTTGTTTTTT; cdr3_aa: CASSVVSWAGGELFF
j_call: TRBJ1-1; v_call: TRBV10-1; clone_size: .; cdr3_length: 14; d_call: TRBD1; cdr3_nt: TGCGCCAGCAGCTCCGGACAGGGGAACACTGAAGCTTTCTTT; cdr3_aa: CASSSGQGNTEAFF
j_call: TRBJ1-5; v_call: TRBV3-1/TRBV3-2; clone_size: .; cdr3_length: 11; d_call: .; cdr3_nt: TGTGCCAGCAGTTTGACGACCGCTCGGCATTTT; cdr3_aa: CASSLTTARHF
j_call: TRBJ1-1; v_call: TRBV30; clone_size: .; cdr3_length: 16; d_call: .; cdr3_nt: TGTGCCTGGAGTGTACGCACAGGGAGAATGAACACTGAAGCTTTCTTT; cdr3_aa: CAWSVRTGRMNTEAFF
j_call: TRBJ1-6; v_call: TRBV6-4; clone_size: .; cdr3_length: 16; d_call: .; cdr3_nt: TGTGCCAGCAGAGCCCTTAGAGGATCCTATAATTCACCCCTCCACTTT; cdr3_aa: CASRALRGSYNSPLHF
j_call: TRBJ2-4; v_call: TRBV12-3/TRBV12-4; clone_size: .; cdr3_length: 13; d_call: .; cdr3_nt: TGTGCCAGCAGTTTAAGCCTCAAAAACATTCAGTACTTC; cdr3_aa: CASSLSLKNIQYF
j_call: TRBJ1-1; v_call: TRBV18; clone_size: few; cdr3_length: 15; d_call: .; cdr3_nt: TGTGCCAGCTCACCATTGAGGGAGATGAACACTGAAGCTTTCTTT; cdr3_aa: CASSPLREMNTEAFF
j_call: TRBJ2-5; v_call: TRBV6-5; clone_size: few; cdr3_length: 13; d_call: .; cdr3_nt: TGTGCCAGCCGAAGTCTAGCAGGGGAGACCCAGTACTTC; cdr3_aa: CASRSLAGETQYF
j_call: TRBJ1-2; v_call: TRBV6-6; clone_size: .; cdr3_length: 13; d_call: .; cdr3_nt: TGTGCCAGCAGGGCGACGGGGGACTATGGCTACACCTTC; cdr3_aa: CASRATGDYGYTF
j_call: TRBJ1-5; v_call: TRBV6-5; clone_size: .; cdr3_length: 15; d_call: .; cdr3_nt: TGTGCCAGCAGTTACACGGGGGACGGCAATCAGCCCCAGCATTTT; cdr3_aa: CASSYTGDGNQPQHF
j_call: TRBJ1-6; v_call: TRBV27; clone_size: .; cdr3_length: 15; d_call: TRBD1; cdr3_nt: TGTGCCAGCAGTCAACCACAGGGGGCAGGTTCACCCCTCCACTTT; cdr3_aa: CASSQPQGAGSPLHF
j_call: TRBJ2-1; v_call: TRBV2; clone_size: once; cdr3_length: 12; d_call: TRBD1; cdr3_nt: TGTGCCAGCAGTGGGGACAGGTCAGAGCAGTTCTTC; cdr3_aa: CASSGDRSEQFF
j_call: TRBJ1-4; v_call: TRBV6-5; clone_size: .; cdr3_length: 13; d_call: .; cdr3_nt: TGTGCCAGCAGGGGGAGGGGGGAGGAAAAACTGTTTTTT; cdr3_aa: CASRGRGEEKLFF
j_call: TRBJ2-5; v_call: TRBV2; clone_size: .; cdr3_length: 18; d_call: .; cdr3_nt: TGTGCCAGCAGTGAAGCGTTGCGGGGGCCGCCCGATCAAGAGACCCAGTACTTC; cdr3_aa: CASSEALRGPPDQETQYF
j_call: TRBJ1-2; v_call: TRBV9; clone_size: few; cdr3_length: 13; d_call: .; cdr3_nt: TGTGCCAGCAGCGTGGGACAAAGCTATGGCTACACCTTC; cdr3_aa: CASSVGQSYGYTF
j_call: TRBJ2-1; v_call: TRBV27; clone_size: .; cdr3_length: 14; d_call: TRBD2; cdr3_nt: TGTGCCAGCAGGCGTAGCGGGGAAGGAAATGAGCAGTTCTTC; cdr3_aa: CASRRSGEGNEQFF
j_call: TRBJ1-2; v_call: TRBV30; clone_size: .; cdr3_length: 13; d_call: .; cdr3_nt: TGTGCCTGGACTCCTCCGGTGAACTATGGCTACACCTTC; cdr3_aa: CAWTPPVNYGYTF
j_call: TRBJ1-1; v_call: TRBV6-5; clone_size: .; cdr3_length: 13; d_call: .; cdr3_nt: TGTGCCAGCAGGGTAGGGGTTCCTAATGAAGCTTTCTTT; cdr3_aa: CASRVGVPNEAFF
j_call: TRBJ1-1; v_call: TRBV28; clone_size: .; cdr3_length: 16; d_call: .; cdr3_nt: TGTGCCAGCAGTATAACACGTAGAGTTATGAACACTGAAGCTTTCTTT; cdr3_aa: CASSITRRVMNTEAFF
j_call: TRBJ2-3; v_call: TRBV19; clone_size: .; cdr3_length: 17; d_call: TRBD1; cdr3_nt: TGTGCCAGTAGTATTCCCCCAGGACAGGGGCGGACAGATACGCAGTATTTT; cdr3_aa: CASSIPPGQGRTDTQYF
j_call: TRBJ2-5; v_call: TRBV28; clone_size: .; cdr3_length: 17; d_call: TRBD1; cdr3_nt: TGTGCCAGCAGTCCATGGGCCGGGACAGGGTTTGTGGAGACCCAGTACTTC; cdr3_aa: CASSPWAGTGFVETQYF
j_call: TRBJ2-5; v_call: TRBV7-2; clone_size: .; cdr3_length: 15; d_call: TRBD2; cdr3_nt: TGTGCCAGCAGCTTTAGCGGGGGGGAGGGAGAGACCCAGTACTTC; cdr3_aa: CASSFSGGEGETQYF
j_call: TRBJ1-2; v_call: TRBV27; clone_size: few; cdr3_length: 15; d_call: TRBD1; cdr3_nt: TGTGCCAGCAGCCCAGGGGGACAGGGGTACTATGGCTACACCTTC; cdr3_aa: CASSPGGQGYYGYTF
j_call: TRBJ1-6; v_call: TRBV9; clone_size: .; cdr3_length: 17; d_call: .; cdr3_nt: TGTGCCAGCAGCGTAGGGGGGCCGAATCAAGGATCCTCACCCCTCCACTTT; cdr3_aa: CASSVGGPNQGSSPLHF
j_call: TRBJ1-2; v_call: TRBV5-5; clone_size: .; cdr3_length: 15; d_call: .; cdr3_nt: TGTGCCAGCAGCCACAGTCCAGGTACTAACTATGGCTACACCTTC; cdr3_aa: CASSHSPGTNYGYTF
j_call: TRBJ2-5; v_call: TRBV24-1; clone_size: .; cdr3_length: 14; d_call: TRBD1; cdr3_nt: TGTGCCACCAGTGACCCGACAGGGGCAGAGACCCAGTACTTC; cdr3_aa: CATSDPTGAETQYF
j_call: TRBJ2-1; v_call: TRBV29-1; clone_size: .; cdr3_length: 12; d_call: TRBD2; cdr3_nt: TGCAGCGCCCCTGGCGGGGGGGCTGAGCAGTTCTTC; cdr3_aa: CSAPGGGAEQFF